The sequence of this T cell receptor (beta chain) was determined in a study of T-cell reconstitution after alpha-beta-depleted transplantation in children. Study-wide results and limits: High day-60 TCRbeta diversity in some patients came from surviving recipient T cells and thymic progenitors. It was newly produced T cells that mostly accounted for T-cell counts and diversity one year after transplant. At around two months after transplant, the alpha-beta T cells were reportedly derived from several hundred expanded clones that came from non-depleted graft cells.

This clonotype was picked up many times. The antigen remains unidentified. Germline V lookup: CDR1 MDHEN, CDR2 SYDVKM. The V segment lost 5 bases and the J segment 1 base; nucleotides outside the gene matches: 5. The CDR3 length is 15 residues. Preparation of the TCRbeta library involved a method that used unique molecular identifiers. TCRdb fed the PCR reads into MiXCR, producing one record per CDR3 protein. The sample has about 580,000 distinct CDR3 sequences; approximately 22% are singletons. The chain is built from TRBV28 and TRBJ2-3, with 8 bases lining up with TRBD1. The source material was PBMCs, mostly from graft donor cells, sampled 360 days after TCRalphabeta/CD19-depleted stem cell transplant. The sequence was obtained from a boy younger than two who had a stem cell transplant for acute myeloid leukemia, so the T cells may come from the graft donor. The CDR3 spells CASSALDRGTDTQYF. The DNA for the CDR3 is TGTGCCAGCAGTGCTCTGGACAGGGGCACAGATACGCAGTATTTT.